These T cell receptor beta chains were read from a single sample in a study of T cell changes during pregnancy in multiple sclerosis. Only in-frame clones appear in the TCRdb table, and some are missing; sequencing was by immunoSEQ multiplex PCR. This table holds approximately 82,000 clones, about 89% found once. The starting material was CD4+ T cells from peripheral blood mononuclear cells, obtained in the second trimester of pregnancy. The receptor set was obtained from a female donor with multiple sclerosis, enrolled in a pregnancy study. Both conserved end residues are part of each CDR3. The D gene is left open where the match is weak. Size is omitted from some rows. Given values are once, few, many or a class for expanded clones.

d_call: NA; cdr3_length: 14; v_call: TRBV7-2; clone_size: NA; j_call: TRBJ2-7; cdr3_nt: TGTGCCAGCAGCTTAAGGGGGGGGTCCTACGAGCAGTACTTC; cdr3_aa: CASSLRGGSYEQYF
d_call: NA; cdr3_length: 14; v_call: TRBV4-2; clone_size: NA; j_call: TRBJ2-1; cdr3_nt: TGTGCCAGCAGCCAAGAAACAGGGATCGGTGAGCAGTTCTTC; cdr3_aa: CASSQETGIGEQFF
d_call: NA; cdr3_length: 11; v_call: TRBV5-8; clone_size: NA; j_call: TRBJ2-3; cdr3_nt: TGTGCCAGCACCCCCCTGTCGACGCAGTATTTT; cdr3_aa: CASTPLSTQYF
d_call: NA; cdr3_length: 15; v_call: TRBV19; clone_size: NA; j_call: TRBJ2-2; cdr3_nt: TGTGCCAGTAGTATAGGCGGGTCAAGCACCGGGGAGCTGTTTTTT; cdr3_aa: CASSIGGSSTGELFF
d_call: TRBD2; cdr3_length: 17; v_call: TRBV4-1; clone_size: NA; j_call: TRBJ2-3; cdr3_nt: TGCGCCAGCAGCCAGAGGGTGGGCGGGAGCTTCTCAGATACGCAGTATTTT; cdr3_aa: CASSQRVGGSFSDTQYF
d_call: NA; cdr3_length: 13; v_call: TRBV30; clone_size: once; j_call: TRBJ1-3; cdr3_nt: TGTGCCTGGAATTCTCTAACTGGAAACACCATATATTTT; cdr3_aa: CAWNSLTGNTIYF
d_call: TRBD2; cdr3_length: 16; v_call: TRBV28; clone_size: NA; j_call: TRBJ2-5; cdr3_nt: TGTGCCAGCAAGGCCTTCGCGGGAGGGCCAAAAGAGACCCAGTACTTC; cdr3_aa: CASKAFAGGPKETQYF
d_call: TRBD2; cdr3_length: 18; v_call: TRBV28; clone_size: NA; j_call: TRBJ2-3; cdr3_nt: TGTGCCAGCAGTTTACGGGGGAACTCCGGACTAGCGATAGATACGCAGTATTTT; cdr3_aa: CASSLRGNSGLAIDTQYF
d_call: NA; cdr3_length: 17; v_call: TRBV5-4; clone_size: NA; j_call: TRBJ2-2; cdr3_nt: TGTGCCACCAACCAAGGGGCAAGGGCAGCGAACACCGGGGAGCTGTTTTTT; cdr3_aa: CATNQGARAANTGELFF
d_call: TRBD1; cdr3_length: 15; v_call: TRBV11-3; clone_size: NA; j_call: TRBJ1-2; cdr3_nt: TGTGCCAGCAGCTTAGTCGCAGGGGGAGTCTATGGCTACACCTTC; cdr3_aa: CASSLVAGGVYGYTF
d_call: NA; cdr3_length: 15; v_call: TRBV7-2; clone_size: NA; j_call: TRBJ2-1; cdr3_nt: TGTGCCAGCAGCCAAGAGAGGCCCTCCTACAATGAGCAGTTCTTC; cdr3_aa: CASSQERPSYNEQFF
d_call: NA; cdr3_length: 13; v_call: TRBV28; clone_size: NA; j_call: TRBJ1-2; cdr3_nt: TGTGCCAGCAGCAGGGGACATCTATATGGCTACACCTTC; cdr3_aa: CASSRGHLYGYTF
d_call: TRBD1; cdr3_length: 13; v_call: TRBV6-5; clone_size: NA; j_call: TRBJ1-1; cdr3_nt: TGTGCCAGCAGTTCCCCGGGACAGAGTGAAGCTTTCTTT; cdr3_aa: CASSSPGQSEAFF
d_call: NA; cdr3_length: 14; v_call: TRBV7-6; clone_size: NA; j_call: TRBJ1-1; cdr3_nt: TGTGCCAGCAGCTTGTCCGGGAGAGGCACTGAAGCTTTCTTT; cdr3_aa: CASSLSGRGTEAFF
d_call: TRBD1; cdr3_length: 15; v_call: TRBV5-4; clone_size: NA; j_call: TRBJ1-2; cdr3_nt: TGTGCCAGCAGCAGCAAACAGGGGGCTGTCTATGGCTACACCTTC; cdr3_aa: CASSSKQGAVYGYTF
d_call: TRBD1; cdr3_length: 13; v_call: TRBV29-1; clone_size: NA; j_call: TRBJ1-1; cdr3_nt: TGCAGCGCTGAGACAGGGGTTAACACTGAAGCTTTCTTT; cdr3_aa: CSAETGVNTEAFF
d_call: NA; cdr3_length: 16; v_call: TRBV6-5; clone_size: NA; j_call: TRBJ2-1; cdr3_nt: TGTGCCAGCAGTTCAGGGATGACCCAGGGGTACAATGAGCAGTTCTTC; cdr3_aa: CASSSGMTQGYNEQFF
d_call: TRBD1; cdr3_length: 13; v_call: TRBV2; clone_size: NA; j_call: TRBJ1-1; cdr3_nt: TGTGCCAGCGAAAACAGGGGTGACACTGAAGCTTTCTTT; cdr3_aa: CASENRGDTEAFF
d_call: TRBD1; cdr3_length: 14; v_call: TRBV7-9; clone_size: NA; j_call: TRBJ2-7; cdr3_nt: TGTGCCAGCAGCTCCCCGGGACAGGGATACGAGCAGTACTTC; cdr3_aa: CASSSPGQGYEQYF
d_call: TRBD2; cdr3_length: 16; v_call: TRBV9; clone_size: NA; j_call: TRBJ2-7; cdr3_nt: TGTGCCAGCAGCGTAGAGTGGCTAGCGGGAGCCCGCGAGCAGTACTTC; cdr3_aa: CASSVEWLAGAREQYF
d_call: TRBD2; cdr3_length: 16; v_call: TRBV7-2; clone_size: NA; j_call: TRBJ2-3; cdr3_nt: TGTGCCAGCAGCTTAGTAGCGGGCGCTATCACAGATACGCAGTATTTT; cdr3_aa: CASSLVAGAITDTQYF
d_call: NA; cdr3_length: 13; v_call: TRBV28; clone_size: NA; j_call: TRBJ1-4; cdr3_nt: TGTGCCAGCCGAAAGGGGGGGCGGGAAAAACTGTTTTTT; cdr3_aa: CASRKGGREKLFF
d_call: NA; cdr3_length: 11; v_call: TRBV10-3; clone_size: NA; j_call: TRBJ2-7; cdr3_nt: TGTGCCATCAGTGACAGGGTAGAGCAGTACTTC; cdr3_aa: CAISDRVEQYF
d_call: NA; cdr3_length: 13; v_call: TRBV11-3; clone_size: few; j_call: TRBJ1-1; cdr3_nt: TGTGCCAGCAGCTCGTCTTTCGACACTGAAGCTTTCTTT; cdr3_aa: CASSSSFDTEAFF
d_call: NA; cdr3_length: 13; v_call: TRBV11-2; clone_size: NA; j_call: TRBJ2-1; cdr3_nt: TGTGCCAGCAGCTACCTTCGGTCACCCGAGCAGTTCTTC; cdr3_aa: CASSYLRSPEQFF
d_call: TRBD1; cdr3_length: 12; v_call: TRBV25-1; clone_size: NA; j_call: TRBJ1-2; cdr3_nt: TGTGCCAGCAAAGGACAGGGCGGAGGCTACACCTTC; cdr3_aa: CASKGQGGGYTF
d_call: TRBD1; cdr3_length: 16; v_call: TRBV9; clone_size: NA; j_call: TRBJ2-1; cdr3_nt: TGTGCCAGCAGCGCCGGGACAGCCCATTCCTACAATGAGCAGTTCTTC; cdr3_aa: CASSAGTAHSYNEQFF
d_call: TRBD1; cdr3_length: 17; v_call: TRBV5-1; clone_size: NA; j_call: TRBJ2-2; cdr3_nt: TGCGCCAGCAGCCCCGGACAGGGCCACGTCGCAGCCGGGGAGCTGTTTTTT; cdr3_aa: CASSPGQGHVAAGELFF
d_call: NA; cdr3_length: 15; v_call: TRBV2; clone_size: NA; j_call: TRBJ2-7; cdr3_nt: TGTGCCAGCAGTGAAACAGGACAGATAGCCTACGAGCAGTACTTC; cdr3_aa: CASSETGQIAYEQYF
d_call: TRBD2; cdr3_length: 15; v_call: TRBV2; clone_size: NA; j_call: TRBJ2-1; cdr3_nt: TGTGCCAGCAGCCCACGGGGCGGGGGGGCCGGTGAGCAGTTCTTC; cdr3_aa: CASSPRGGGAGEQFF
d_call: NA; cdr3_length: 16; v_call: TRBV27; clone_size: NA; j_call: TRBJ2-7; cdr3_nt: TGTGCCAGCAGACCCAATTCCCTAGAGGGCCATCGAGAGCAGTACTTC; cdr3_aa: CASRPNSLEGHREQYF
d_call: TRBD2; cdr3_length: 16; v_call: TRBV6-6; clone_size: NA; j_call: TRBJ2-3; cdr3_nt: TGTGCCAGCAGTTACCCGACTAGCGGGGGAGGAGATACGCAGTATTTT; cdr3_aa: CASSYPTSGGGDTQYF
d_call: TRBD1; cdr3_length: 14; v_call: TRBV18; clone_size: NA; j_call: TRBJ2-3; cdr3_nt: TGTGCCAGCCACCCAGGGGGCGCGTTGGATACGCAGTATTTT; cdr3_aa: CASHPGGALDTQYF
d_call: NA; cdr3_length: 11; v_call: TRBV30; clone_size: NA; j_call: TRBJ1-1; cdr3_nt: TGTGCCTGGGGCGGACCCGGGGGGGCTTTCTTT; cdr3_aa: CAWGGPGGAFF
d_call: NA; cdr3_length: 15; v_call: TRBV4-1; clone_size: once; j_call: TRBJ2-1; cdr3_nt: TGCGCCAGCAGCCTATTGACTCACCCCTACAATGAGCAGTTCTTC; cdr3_aa: CASSLLTHPYNEQFF
d_call: TRBD1; cdr3_length: 14; v_call: TRBV4-1; clone_size: NA; j_call: TRBJ2-5; cdr3_nt: TGCGCCAGCAGCCAACGTGACAGGGGTGAGACCCAGTACTTC; cdr3_aa: CASSQRDRGETQYF
d_call: TRBD1; cdr3_length: 15; v_call: TRBV7-8; clone_size: once; j_call: TRBJ2-7; cdr3_nt: TGTGCCAGCAGTGCCGGGACAGGGGGTACCTACGAGCAGTACTTC; cdr3_aa: CASSAGTGGTYEQYF
d_call: NA; cdr3_length: 15; v_call: TRBV7-9; clone_size: NA; j_call: TRBJ2-5; cdr3_nt: TGTGCCAGCAGCTACTCGGCTAGCCACCAAGAGACCCAGTACTTC; cdr3_aa: CASSYSASHQETQYF
d_call: NA; cdr3_length: 11; v_call: TRBV29-1; clone_size: NA; j_call: TRBJ1-2; cdr3_nt: TGCAGCGTTGAGTCAGGGTATGGCTACACCTTC; cdr3_aa: CSVESGYGYTF
d_call: TRBD2; cdr3_length: 16; v_call: TRBV27; clone_size: NA; j_call: TRBJ2-3; cdr3_nt: TGTGCCAGCAGTTTATCACCTAGCGGGAGCACAGATACGCAGTATTTT; cdr3_aa: CASSLSPSGSTDTQYF
d_call: NA; cdr3_length: 19; v_call: TRBV12-1; clone_size: once; j_call: TRBJ2-1; cdr3_nt: TGTGCCAGCAGCTTTGAGGCTAGCGGGAGGGACCACTCCTACAATGAGCAGTTCTTC; cdr3_aa: CASSFEASGRDHSYNEQFF
d_call: TRBD1; cdr3_length: 15; v_call: TRBV2; clone_size: NA; j_call: TRBJ2-1; cdr3_nt: TGTGCCAGCAACGGGGACAGTAGCTCCTACAATGAGCAGTTCTTC; cdr3_aa: CASNGDSSSYNEQFF
d_call: NA; cdr3_length: 13; v_call: TRBV15; clone_size: few; j_call: TRBJ1-2; cdr3_nt: TGTGCCACCAGCAGAGGAGTCGGTTATGGCTACACCTTC; cdr3_aa: CATSRGVGYGYTF
d_call: NA; cdr3_length: 14; v_call: TRBV27; clone_size: NA; j_call: TRBJ2-7; cdr3_nt: TGTGCCAGCAAACCTGAGCCCTTGATCTACGAGCAGTACTTC; cdr3_aa: CASKPEPLIYEQYF
d_call: TRBD1; cdr3_length: 14; v_call: TRBV28; clone_size: NA; j_call: TRBJ1-6; cdr3_nt: TGTGCCAGCAGTTCCCCCGACAGGGACTCACCCCTCCACTTT; cdr3_aa: CASSSPDRDSPLHF
d_call: TRBD2; cdr3_length: 17; v_call: TRBV7-9; clone_size: once; j_call: TRBJ2-1; cdr3_nt: TGTGCCAGCAGCTTAGGGCCCCTAGCGGGCACCTACAATGAGCAGTTCTTC; cdr3_aa: CASSLGPLAGTYNEQFF
d_call: TRBD1; cdr3_length: 16; v_call: TRBV5-6; clone_size: once; j_call: TRBJ1-2; cdr3_nt: TGTGCCAGCAGCCCCCTGGCCCTACAGGGGGCGCAGGGCTACACCTTC; cdr3_aa: CASSPLALQGAQGYTF
d_call: TRBD1; cdr3_length: 16; v_call: TRBV7-9; clone_size: NA; j_call: TRBJ1-6; cdr3_nt: TGTGCCAGCAGCCCCGGAGACAGGGTGATGAATTCACCCCTCCACTTT; cdr3_aa: CASSPGDRVMNSPLHF
d_call: NA; cdr3_length: 15; v_call: TRBV7-2; clone_size: NA; j_call: TRBJ2-7; cdr3_nt: TGTGCCAGCAGCTTCGGGGTAGGACAGCCCTACGAGCAGTACTTC; cdr3_aa: CASSFGVGQPYEQYF
d_call: TRBD1; cdr3_length: 15; v_call: TRBV4-1; clone_size: NA; j_call: TRBJ2-7; cdr3_nt: TGCGCCAGCAGCCAAGTTGCTCAGGGGGTAAACGAGCAGTACTTC; cdr3_aa: CASSQVAQGVNEQYF
d_call: TRBD2; cdr3_length: 14; v_call: TRBV7-7; clone_size: once; j_call: TRBJ2-1; cdr3_nt: TGTGCCAGCAGCTTAGAAGTAGCGGGGGGGCCTCGGTTCTTC; cdr3_aa: CASSLEVAGGPRFF
d_call: NA; cdr3_length: 14; v_call: TRBV5-6; clone_size: NA; j_call: TRBJ1-1; cdr3_nt: TGTGCCAGCAGCGCCGGACTTATGAACACTGAAGCTTTCTTT; cdr3_aa: CASSAGLMNTEAFF
d_call: TRBD2; cdr3_length: 18; v_call: TRBV7-6; clone_size: once; j_call: TRBJ2-1; cdr3_nt: TGTGCCAGCAGCTTATGGCCGCCCGGGACTAGCGGCCCCAATGAGCAGTTCTTC; cdr3_aa: CASSLWPPGTSGPNEQFF
d_call: TRBD2; cdr3_length: 16; v_call: TRBV2; clone_size: NA; j_call: TRBJ2-7; cdr3_nt: TGTGCCAGCAGAACCGGGGGTCTAGCGGGACCCTACGAGCAGTACTTC; cdr3_aa: CASRTGGLAGPYEQYF
d_call: TRBD1; cdr3_length: 13; v_call: TRBV2; clone_size: NA; j_call: TRBJ2-7; cdr3_nt: TGTGCCAGCAGGGGACAGGGTATGGGCGAGCAGTACTTC; cdr3_aa: CASRGQGMGEQYF
d_call: TRBD2; cdr3_length: 17; v_call: TRBV5-1; clone_size: NA; j_call: TRBJ2-7; cdr3_nt: TGCGCCAGCAGCTTGGATGGGACTAGCGGGATGATTAGCGAGCAGTACTTC; cdr3_aa: CASSLDGTSGMISEQYF
d_call: NA; cdr3_length: 16; v_call: TRBV4-1; clone_size: NA; j_call: TRBJ2-1; cdr3_nt: TGCGCCAGCAGCCAAGATATTTCTAGTGGGTACAATGAGCAGTTCTTC; cdr3_aa: CASSQDISSGYNEQFF
d_call: TRBD2; cdr3_length: 17; v_call: TRBV5-1; clone_size: NA; j_call: TRBJ2-3; cdr3_nt: TGCGCCAGCAGCTTGGACCCCTTAAAGCGGGAGGGGGATACGCAGTATTTT; cdr3_aa: CASSLDPLKREGDTQYF
d_call: TRBD1; cdr3_length: 15; v_call: TRBV7-9; clone_size: NA; j_call: TRBJ1-4; cdr3_nt: TGTGCCAGCAGCTTGGGGACAGGGAATATTGAAAAACTGTTTTTT; cdr3_aa: CASSLGTGNIEKLFF